In its sample, the clone carrying this T cell receptor beta chain is large. What it binds is unknown. These data originate in a study of T cell repertoires in aging, cancer and after chemotherapy. Study overall: Pre- and post-chemotherapy samples were paired from glioblastoma patients treated with temozolomide-based therapy. Study conclusions and caveats: In healthy donors, age-related TCR diversity loss mainly reflected lost richness. Untreated cancer patients had significantly lower blood TCR diversity than age-matched healthy donors.

Multiplex touch-down PCR with TRB-A/B primers amplified rearranged V-D-J TRB sequences. TCRdb processed the multiplex PCR reads anew with MiXCR; each CDR3 protein has one entry. The sample yields 800 or so distinct CDR3 sequences, around 23% seen once. Peripheral blood genomic DNA, not sorted cells or RNA, was the template. The receptor was isolated from a human donor with a solid tumor. Sequenced sample: blood.

CDR3 region: CAWSAMRRTNSPLHF. Here the CDR3 DNA reads TGTGCCTGGAGTGCAATGAGGAGGACAAATTCACCCCTCCACTTT. V gene TRBV30 combines with J gene TRBJ1-6; TRBD1 might be the D (5 bases). The V end lost 1 base, the J end lost 7 bases, and 14 bases lay between the germline ends. Germline values: CDR1 GTSNPN, CDR2 SVGIG (reference sequence). The CDR3 is made up of 15 amino acids.